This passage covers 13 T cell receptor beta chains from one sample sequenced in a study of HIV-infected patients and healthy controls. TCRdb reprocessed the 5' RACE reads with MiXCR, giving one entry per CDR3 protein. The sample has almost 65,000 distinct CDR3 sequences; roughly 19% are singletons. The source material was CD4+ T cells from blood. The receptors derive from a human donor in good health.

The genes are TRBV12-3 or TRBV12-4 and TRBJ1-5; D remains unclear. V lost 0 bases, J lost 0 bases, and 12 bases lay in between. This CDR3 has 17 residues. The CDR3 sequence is CASSLADVSYSNQPQHF. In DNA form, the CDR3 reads TGTGCCAGCAGTTTAGCGGACGTCAGTTATAGCAATCAGCCCCAGCATTTT.

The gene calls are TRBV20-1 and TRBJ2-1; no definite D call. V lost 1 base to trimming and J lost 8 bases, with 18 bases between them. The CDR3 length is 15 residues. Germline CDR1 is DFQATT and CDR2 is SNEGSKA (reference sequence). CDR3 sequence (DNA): TGCAGTGCTAGAGCTCTCTGGGCAGTTTACGATGAGCAGTTCTTC. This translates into CSARALWAVYDEQFF.

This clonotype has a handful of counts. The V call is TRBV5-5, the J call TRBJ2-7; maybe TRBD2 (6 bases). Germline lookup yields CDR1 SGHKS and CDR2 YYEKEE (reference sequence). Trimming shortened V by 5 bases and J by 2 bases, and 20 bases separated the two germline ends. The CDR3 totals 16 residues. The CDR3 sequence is CASSLILGRGTYEQYF. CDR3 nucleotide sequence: TGTGCCAGCAGTTTAATTCTGGGACGGGGGACCTACGAGCAGTACTTC.

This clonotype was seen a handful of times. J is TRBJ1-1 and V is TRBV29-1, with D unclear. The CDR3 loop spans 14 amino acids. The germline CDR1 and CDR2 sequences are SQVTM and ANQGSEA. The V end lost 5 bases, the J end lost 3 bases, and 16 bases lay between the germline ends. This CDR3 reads CSVPSTDPHTEAFF. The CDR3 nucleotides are TGCAGCGTTCCCAGCACAGACCCGCACACTGAAGCTTTCTTT.

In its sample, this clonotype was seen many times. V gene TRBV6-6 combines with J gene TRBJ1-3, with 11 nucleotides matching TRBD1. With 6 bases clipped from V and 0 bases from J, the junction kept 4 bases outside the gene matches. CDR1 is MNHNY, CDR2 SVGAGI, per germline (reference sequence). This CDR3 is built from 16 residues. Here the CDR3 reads CASSRTGGVSGNTIYF. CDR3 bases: TGTGCCAGCAGCCGGACAGGGGGCGTCTCTGGAAACACCATATATTTT.

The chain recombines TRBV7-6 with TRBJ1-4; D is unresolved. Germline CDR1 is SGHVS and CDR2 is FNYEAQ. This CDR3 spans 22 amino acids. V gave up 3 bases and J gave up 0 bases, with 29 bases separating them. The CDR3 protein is CASSLVPRSPHPPLSTNEKLFF. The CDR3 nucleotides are TGTGCCAGCAGCTTGGTTCCACGATCACCTCACCCCCCCCTTTCAACTAATGAAAAACTGTTTTTT.

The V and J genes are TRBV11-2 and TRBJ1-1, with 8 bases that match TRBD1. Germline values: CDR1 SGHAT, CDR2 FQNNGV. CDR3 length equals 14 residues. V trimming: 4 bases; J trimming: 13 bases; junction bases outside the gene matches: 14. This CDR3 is CASSSAGQVAVGFF. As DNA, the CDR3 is TGTGCCAGCAGCTCAGCGGGACAGGTTGCGGTCGGTTTCTTT.

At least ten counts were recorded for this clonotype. In nucleotides, the CDR3 is TGCGCCAGCAGCTGGCAGGGGGCCAACTATGGCTACACCTTC. Translated: CASSWQGANYGYTF. The chain carries TRBV5-1 and TRBJ1-2; 8 bases are a match to TRBD1. The junction had 3 bases not matched to a gene; V was cut back by 3 bases and J by 2 bases. The CDR3 totals 14 residues. Germline V gives CDR1 SGHRS, CDR2 YFSETQ.

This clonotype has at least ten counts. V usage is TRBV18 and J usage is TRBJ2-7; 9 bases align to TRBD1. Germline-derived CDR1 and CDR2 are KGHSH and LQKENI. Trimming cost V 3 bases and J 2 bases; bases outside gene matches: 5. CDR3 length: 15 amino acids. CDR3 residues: CASSPNRGHTYEQYF. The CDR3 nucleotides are TGTGCCAGCTCACCCAACAGGGGGCATACCTACGAGCAGTACTTC.

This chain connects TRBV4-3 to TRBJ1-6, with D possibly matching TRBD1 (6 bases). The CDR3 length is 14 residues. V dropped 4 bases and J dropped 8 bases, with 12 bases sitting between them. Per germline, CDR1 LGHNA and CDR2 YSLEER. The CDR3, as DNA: TGCGCCAGCAGCCTATCAGGGGATGATTCACCCCTCCACTTT. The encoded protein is CASSLSGDDSPLHF.

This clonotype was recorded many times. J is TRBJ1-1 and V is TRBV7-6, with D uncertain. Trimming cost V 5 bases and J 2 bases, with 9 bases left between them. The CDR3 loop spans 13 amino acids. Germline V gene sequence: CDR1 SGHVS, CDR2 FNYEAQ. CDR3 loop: CASSANSNTEAFF. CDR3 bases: TGTGCCAGCAGCGCCAACAGTAACACTGAAGCTTTCTTT.

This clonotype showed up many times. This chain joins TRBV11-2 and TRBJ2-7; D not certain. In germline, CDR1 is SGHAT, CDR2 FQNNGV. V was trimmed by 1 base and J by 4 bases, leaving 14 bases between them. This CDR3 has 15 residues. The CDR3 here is CASSLGQGSRYEQYF. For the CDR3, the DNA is TGTGCCAGCAGCTTAGGGCAAGGGTCTAGATACGAGCAGTACTTC. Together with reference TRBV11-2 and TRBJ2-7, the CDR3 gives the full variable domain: EAGVAQSPRYKIIEKRQSVAFWCNPISGHATLYWYQQILGQGPKLLIQFQNNGVVDDSQLPKDRFSAERLKGVDSTLKIQPAKLEDSAVYLCASSLGQGSRYEQYFGPGTRLTVT.

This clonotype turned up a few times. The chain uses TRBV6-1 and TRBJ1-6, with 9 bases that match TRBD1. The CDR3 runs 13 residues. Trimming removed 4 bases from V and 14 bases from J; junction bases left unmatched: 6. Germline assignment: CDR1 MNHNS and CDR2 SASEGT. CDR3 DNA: TGTGCCAGCAGTGGGGGACAGGGTACTACCCTCCACTTT. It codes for CASSGGQGTTLHF.